The subject of this entry is one TCR beta chain. Its antigen is still unknown. Diagnoses were established using clinical symptoms, serum thyroxine and TRAb, thyroid ultrasound and orbital computed tomography. TCR beta CDR3 sequences were amplified from RNA transcripts. The HTBI primer set was used in a first-round RT-PCR of the TCR CDR3. TCRdb re-called the multiplex PCR reads with MiXCR, one entry per CDR3 protein. Among 500,000 to 650,000 distinct CDR3 sequences, 46% were seen once, and the ten largest hold around two fifths. This sample is drawn from a study of T cells in Graves' hyperthyroidism and ophthalmopathy. There are 12 residues in the CDR3. Germline CDR1 reads PRHDT; CDR2 reads FYEKMQ (reference sequence). V gave up 1 base and J gave up 7 bases, with 4 bases separating them. Regarding the study as a whole: Ophthalmopathy prediction by the model preceded onset by a median about 6 months. A 13 V-J signature model discriminated ophthalmopathy versus stable hyperthyroidism.

The sequenced sample consisted of peripheral blood or thyroid tissue (not recorded which). The rearrangement joins TRBV13 to TRBJ2-2; D call uncertain. The sequence derives from an adult woman with Graves' disease, either hyperthyroidism or ophthalmopathy (not recorded which). The CDR3 coding sequence is TGTGCCAGCAGCTTAGCAGGCGGGGAGCTGTTTTTT. It translates to CASSLAGGELFF.